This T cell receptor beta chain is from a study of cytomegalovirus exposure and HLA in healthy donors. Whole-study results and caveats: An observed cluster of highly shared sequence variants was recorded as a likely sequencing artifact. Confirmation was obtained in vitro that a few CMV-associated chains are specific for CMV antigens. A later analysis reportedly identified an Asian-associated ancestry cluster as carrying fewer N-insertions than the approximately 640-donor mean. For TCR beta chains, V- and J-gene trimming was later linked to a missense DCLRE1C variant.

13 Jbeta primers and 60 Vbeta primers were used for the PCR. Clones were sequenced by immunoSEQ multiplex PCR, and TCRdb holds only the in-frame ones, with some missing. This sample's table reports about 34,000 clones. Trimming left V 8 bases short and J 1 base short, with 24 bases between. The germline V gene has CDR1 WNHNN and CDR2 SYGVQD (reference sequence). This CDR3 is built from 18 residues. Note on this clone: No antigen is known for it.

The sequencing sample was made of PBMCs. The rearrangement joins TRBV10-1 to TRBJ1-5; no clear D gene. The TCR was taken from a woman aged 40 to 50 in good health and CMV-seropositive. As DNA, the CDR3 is TGCGCCAGCGGAAAACTCAGGAGCGGTTGGAAGAGCAATCAGCCCCAGCATTTT. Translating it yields CASGKLRSGWKSNQPQHF.